This paragraph reports one T cell receptor (beta chain). Its cognate antigen is unknown. The sample belongs to a study of beta chain features in type 1 diabetes. Study findings and constraints: TCRB CDR3 length was moderately but significantly reduced in all four CD4+ subsets of Type 1 diabetes patients.

V shed 5 bases and J 4 bases; nucleotides not matched to a gene: 10. The length of the CDR3 is 16 residues. Germline loops: CDR1 MDHEN, CDR2 SYDVKM. As every portion of the isolated RNA was reverse transcribed, the sequencing read expressed TCRB transcripts. This table comes from immunoSEQ multiplex PCR, and its TCRdb copy is limited to in-frame clones, with some not included. The data hold around 25,000 clones, with around 68% observed a single time. The source of this sequence is a woman aged 40 to 55 with type 1 diabetes. The rearrangement links TRBV28 to TRBJ1-1; the match to TRBD1 covers 10 bases. The sample was stem cell memory CD4+ T cells from blood. CDR3 in amino acids: CASSPLRTGGATEAFF. In nucleotides, the CDR3 is TGTGCCAGCAGTCCCCTCCGGACAGGGGGGGCCACTGAAGCTTTCTTT.